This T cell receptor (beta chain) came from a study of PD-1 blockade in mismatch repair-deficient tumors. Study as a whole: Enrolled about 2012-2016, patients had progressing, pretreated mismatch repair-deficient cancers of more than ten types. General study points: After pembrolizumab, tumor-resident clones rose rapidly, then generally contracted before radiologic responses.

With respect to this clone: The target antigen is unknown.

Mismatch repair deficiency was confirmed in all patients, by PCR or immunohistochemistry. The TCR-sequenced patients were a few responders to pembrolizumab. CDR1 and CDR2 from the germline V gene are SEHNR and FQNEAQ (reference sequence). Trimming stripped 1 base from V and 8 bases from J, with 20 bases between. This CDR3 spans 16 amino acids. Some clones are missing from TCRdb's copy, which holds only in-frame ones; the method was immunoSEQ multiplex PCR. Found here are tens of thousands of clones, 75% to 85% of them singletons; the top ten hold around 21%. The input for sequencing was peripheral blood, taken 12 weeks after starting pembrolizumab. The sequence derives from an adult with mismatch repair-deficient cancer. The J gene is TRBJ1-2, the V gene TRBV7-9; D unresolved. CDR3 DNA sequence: TGTGCCAGCAGCTTAGAAGGTGGCCTATCCCCTACGGGCTACACCTTC. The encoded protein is CASSLEGGLSPTGYTF.